Here is one TCR beta chain with its context. Its antigen is unidentified. V shed 2 bases and J 1 base; nucleotides not matched to a gene: 4. This CDR3 has 16 amino acids. Per germline, CDR1 SEHNR and CDR2 FQNEAQ (reference sequence). 13 Jbeta primers and 60 Vbeta primers were used for the PCR. The data were produced by immunoSEQ multiplex PCR, yet TCRdb's version contains in-frame clones alone and is incomplete. This table holds tens of thousands of clones, roughly 84% found once. This sample stems from a study of cytomegalovirus exposure and HLA in healthy donors. Whole-study context: An earlier analysis found fewer than 140 million unique TCR beta sequences from about 190 million T cells. Of all 400 or so donors who were genotyped, 70% to 85% belonged to the Caucasian-associated ancestry cluster.

General study points: Fewer N-insertions than the roughly 630-donor mean were reportedly shown by an Asian-associated ancestry cluster in a later analysis. The study recorded more than 150 TCR beta chains that were cytomegalovirus-associated.

The V gene is TRBV7-9, the J gene TRBJ2-5, with TRBD2 matching over 10 bases. This TCR derives from a young man in good health and CMV-seronegative. Input material: PBMCs. CDR3 sequence (DNA): TGTGCCAGCAGCTTAATCCTAGCGGGGGTCCAAGAGACCCAGTACTTC. It specifies CASSLILAGVQETQYF. Supplemented by reference TRBV7-9 and TRBJ2-5, the full variable domain reads DTGVSQNPRHKITKRGQNVTFRCDPISEHNRLYWYRQTLGQGPEFLTYFQNEAQLEKSRLLSDRFSAERPKGSFSTLEIQRTEQGDSAMYLCASSLILAGVQETQYFGPGTRLLVL.